One sample yielded the 27 T cell receptor beta chains listed below, sequenced in a study of blood T cell repertoires in COVID-19. Assay: immunoSEQ multiplex PCR; the TCRdb copy retains only in-frame clones and omits some. The data hold around 330,000 clones, with roughly 90% observed a single time. The sequenced material came from PBMCs or T cells enriched from blood (not recorded which). These receptors were collected from a man in his fifties or sixties who had recovered from COVID-19.

This chain joins TRBV7-2 and TRBJ2-7, with a weak D call TRBD2 (5 bases). Deletions cut 1 base from V and 5 bases from J, with 12 bases between. Germline CDR1 reads SGHTA; CDR2 reads FQGNSA. This CDR3 spans 14 amino acids. CDR3 sequence: CASSLGIGNDEQYF. Written as DNA, the CDR3 is TGTGCCAGCAGCTTAGGGATCGGGAACGACGAGCAGTACTTC. Supplemented by reference TRBV7-2 and TRBJ2-7, the full variable domain reads GAGVSQSPSNKVTEKGKDVELRCDPISGHTALYWYRQSLGQGLEFLIYFQGNSAPDKSGLPSDRFSAERTGGSVSTLTIQRTQQEDSAVYLCASSLGIGNDEQYFGPGTRLTVT.

The V and J genes are TRBV19 and TRBJ2-1, with 10 bases lining up with TRBD2. Unmatched junction bases numbered 11, after V lost 6 bases and J lost 9 bases. The CDR3 runs to 15 residues. Germline V CDR1 and CDR2: LNHDA, SQIVND (reference sequence). As DNA, the CDR3 is TGTGCCAGTAGAACTAGCGGGACAGTTGGTATTGAGCAGTTCTTC. This encodes CASRTSGTVGIEQFF.

The chain is built from TRBV10-3 and TRBJ1-6; TRBD1 is a possible D gene (6 bases). The CDR3 is 14 residues long. The V end lost 2 bases, the J end lost 11 bases, and 13 bases lay between the germline ends. Looked up from germline, CDR1 is ENHRY and CDR2 is SYGVKD. The CDR3 DNA sequence: TGTGCCATCAGTGAGGGGCCAGGGGATACACCCCTCCACTTT. The encoded protein is CAISEGPGDTPLHF.

V is TRBV7-2 and J is TRBJ1-5, with TRBD1 matching 10 bases. The CDR3 sequence is 15 residues long. V was clipped by 2 bases and J by 7 bases; unmatched bases: 5. Per germline, CDR1 SGHTA and CDR2 FQGNSA. As DNA, the CDR3 is TGTGCCAGCAGCTTAAGACAGGGGGCCAGGCAGCCCCAGCATTTT. Residues: CASSLRQGARQPQHF.

V is TRBV5-6 and J is TRBJ2-1; TRBD1 agrees at 8 bases. The V segment lost 3 bases and the J segment 2 bases; nucleotides outside the gene matches: 7. This CDR3 contains 16 residues. Germline loops: CDR1 SGHDT, CDR2 YYEEEE. The CDR3 region is CASSSSGGLAYNEQFF. CDR3 in DNA: TGTGCCAGCAGCTCTTCAGGGGGCTTAGCCTACAATGAGCAGTTCTTC.

The chain employs TRBV5-1 and TRBJ1-5, with a tentative D call TRBD1 (5 bases). V dropped 2 bases and J dropped 5 bases, with 11 bases sitting between them. The CDR3 extends over 14 amino acids. Germline CDR1 reads SGHRS; CDR2 reads YFSETQ. The chain's CDR3 is CASSFLSGDQPQHF. In DNA, the CDR3 is TGCGCCAGCAGCTTTTTGTCGGGGGATCAGCCCCAGCATTTT.

This clone was seen only once. V usage is TRBV5-1 and J usage is TRBJ2-1; TRBD2 matches at 7 bases. Germline CDR1 and CDR2: SGHRS and YFSETQ. The CDR3 is 17 residues long. The ends lost 0 bases at V and 7 bases at J; junction bases unmatched: 13. The CDR3 sequence: CASSLDPYSAGVNEQFF. The DNA of the CDR3 is TGCGCCAGCAGCTTGGACCCCTACTCCGCGGGAGTGAATGAGCAGTTCTTC.

This clone was recorded a few times. This chain joins TRBV5-1 and TRBJ1-4, with D maybe TRBD1 (6 bases). Trimming cost V 0 bases and J 0 bases, with 9 bases left between them. This CDR3 spans 16 amino acids. Germline assignment: CDR1 SGHRS and CDR2 YFSETQ. The CDR3 DNA reads TGCGCCAGCAGCTTGGCGGGGGGCGCAACTAATGAAAAACTGTTTTTT. It encodes CASSLAGGATNEKLFF.

The genes are TRBV5-5 and TRBJ1-5; D gene ambiguous. Trimming cost V 4 bases and J 1 base, with 12 bases left between them. CDR1 and CDR2 (germline): SGHKS, YYEKEE (reference sequence). CDR3 length equals 15 residues. CDR3 bases: TGTGCCAGCAGCCGGACTGAGGGAAGCAATCAGCCCCAGCATTTT. Translating it yields CASSRTEGSNQPQHF.

This clone showed up just once. This rearrangement joins TRBV27 to TRBJ1-2, with D maybe TRBD1 (6 bases). This CDR3 is 13 amino acids long. Per the germline V gene, CDR1 is MNHEY and CDR2 is SMNVEV (reference sequence). V lost 8 bases and J lost 8, with 18 bases in between. The CDR3 nucleotides read TGTGCCAGCGGCCCGGGGGGGCTGAACGGCTACACCTTC. This codes for CASGPGGLNGYTF.

The rearrangement uses TRBV2 and TRBJ2-5, with a possible D match to TRBD1 (6 bases). CDR3 length: 15 residues. CDR1 and CDR2 (germline): SNHLY, FYNNEI. Trimming removed 5 bases at V and 1 base at J, with 14 bases between. In DNA, the CDR3 is TGTGCCAGCAGTAAGAGACAGGAGCTCCAAGAGACCCAGTACTTC. This codes for CASSKRQELQETQYF.

The V gene is TRBV18, the J gene TRBJ2-1, with D hard to call. The germline gives CDR1 KGHSH, CDR2 LQKENI. There are 14 residues in the CDR3. With 6 bases removed from V and 2 bases from J, the gap between germline ends came to 11 bases. DNA for the CDR3: TGTGCCAGCTCCCGAGGTGGAACCTACAATGAGCAGTTCTTC. Protein sequence: CASSRGGTYNEQFF.

The V call is TRBV15, the J call TRBJ1-2; a weak D match, TRBD1 (6 bases). Trimming cost V 0 bases and J 0 bases, with 11 bases left between them. Looked up from germline, CDR1 is LNHNV and CDR2 is YYDKDF (reference sequence). The CDR3 runs 16 residues. CDR3 in amino acids: CATSRDRGGANYGYTF. The CDR3 bases are TGTGCCACCAGCAGAGATAGGGGGGGAGCTAACTATGGCTACACCTTC.

The J gene is TRBJ2-5, the V gene TRBV5-1; 9 nucleotides match TRBD1. Germline V gene sequence: CDR1 SGHRS, CDR2 YFSETQ. This CDR3 region has 16 residues. V trimming: 4 bases; J trimming: 2 bases; junction bases outside the gene matches: 9. CDR3 DNA: TGCGCCAGCAGCCGTGGACAGGGGTGGGTACAAGAGACCCAGTACTTC. Encoded protein: CASSRGQGWVQETQYF.

The chain combines TRBV27 with TRBJ1-6, with 10 bases lining up with TRBD1. This CDR3 is 14 amino acids long. After removal of 5 bases from V and 10 bases from J, the junction contained 5 bases not matched to a gene. The germline gives CDR1 MNHEY, CDR2 SMNVEV (reference sequence). The CDR3 bases are TGTGCCAGCAGTCCCTCGACAGGGGGCTCACCCCTCCACTTT. Amino acids: CASSPSTGGSPLHF.

This sequence joins TRBV5-1 and TRBJ1-1; TRBD1 matches at 7 bases. The ends lost 4 bases at V and 4 bases at J; junction bases unmatched: 10. CDR1 is SGHRS and CDR2 is YFSETQ in the germline V gene. The CDR3 runs to 15 residues. The CDR3 region has the DNA TGCGCCAGCAGCCCGGAAAGACAGGGTCCCACTGAAGCTTTCTTT. This codes for CASSPERQGPTEAFF.

The chain uses TRBV27 and TRBJ2-1, with 12 bases aligning to TRBD2. V dropped 3 bases and J dropped 6; count of bases not matched to a gene: 9. Germline lookup yields CDR1 MNHEY and CDR2 SMNVEV (reference sequence). CDR3 size: 17 residues. CDR3 bases: TGTGCCAGCAGTTTGCCTAGCGGGAGGGGTCCCGTCAATGAGCAGTTCTTC. This encodes CASSLPSGRGPVNEQFF.

The gene calls are TRBV5-4 and TRBJ1-1, with TRBD1 matching over 8 bases. The CDR3 is 14 amino acids. With V trimmed by 4 bases and J by 5 bases, 7 bases remained unmatched. CDR1 is SGHNT and CDR2 is YYREEE in the germline V gene (reference sequence). The CDR3 loop reads CASSGGTGETEAFF. The CDR3 DNA reads TGTGCCAGCAGCGGGGGGACAGGTGAAACTGAAGCTTTCTTT.

As for this clone: The same CDR3 can be traced to other DNA sequences in this sample. The chain joins TRBV6-5 to TRBJ2-7; weak D call: TRBD1 (6 bases). Trimming left V 6 bases short and J 2 bases short, with 8 bases between. The CDR3 has 12 amino acids. Germline CDR1 MNHEY, CDR2 SVGAGI. In DNA, the CDR3 is TGTGCCAGCAGGGACAGTACCTACGAGCAGTACTTC. Encoded protein: CASRDSTYEQYF.

The gene calls are TRBV11-2 and TRBJ2-1; 9 nucleotides line up with TRBD2. After removal of 3 bases from V and 8 bases from J, the junction contained 8 bases not matched to a gene. Germline CDR1 is SGHAT and CDR2 is FQNNGV. The CDR3 contains 15 residues. The CDR3 nucleotides read TGTGCCAGCAGCTTTGGCGGGAGGGCCATCGATGAGCAGTTCTTC. Translating it yields CASSFGGRAIDEQFF.

The chain is built from TRBV6-1 and TRBJ2-1, with a tentative D call TRBD1 (6 bases). This CDR3 is 14 amino acids long. With 3 bases removed from V and 3 bases from J, the gap between germline ends came to 9 bases. Germline CDR1 and CDR2: MNHNS and SASEGT. The CDR3 region is CASSEHRDYNEQFF. In DNA form, the CDR3 reads TGTGCCAGCAGTGAGCACAGGGACTACAATGAGCAGTTCTTC.

The genes are TRBV6-4 and TRBJ1-5, with TRBD1 identical over 9 bases. The germline V gene has CDR1 MRHNA and CDR2 SNTAGT. V lost 9 bases, J lost 8 bases, and 8 bases stayed unmatched. CDR3 size: 13 residues. CDR3 DNA: TGTGCCAGGAAAATACAGGGGGCGAAGCCCCAGCATTTT. It codes for CARKIQGAKPQHF.

The chain is built from TRBV5-1 and TRBJ2-1, with 9 positions matching TRBD2. The CDR3 runs to 14 residues. V dropped 5 bases and J dropped 9; count of bases not matched to a gene: 9. Germline CDR1 SGHRS, CDR2 YFSETQ. The CDR3 here is CASREREVAFEQFF. CDR3 nucleotides: TGCGCCAGCAGGGAGCGGGAGGTGGCCTTTGAGCAGTTCTTC. Complete variable domain (other parts from reference TRBV5-1 and TRBJ2-1): KAGVTQTPRYLIKTRGQQVTLSCSPISGHRSVSWYQQTPGQGLQFLFEYFSETQRNKGNFPGRFSGRQFSNSRSEMNVSTLELGDSALYLCASREREVAFEQFFGPGTRLTVL.

The J gene is TRBJ2-1, the V gene TRBV7-3, with D uncertain. The CDR3 is 15 amino acids. Germline assignment: CDR1 SGHTA and CDR2 FQGTGA. The germline V and J ends were trimmed by 4 bases and 4 bases, with 14 bases remaining between them. CDR3 bases: TGTGCCAGCAGCTCGGTCGGGTCGGTGTACAATGAGCAGTTCTTC. This translates into CASSSVGSVYNEQFF.

V and J are TRBV11-3 and TRBJ2-5; possibly TRBD2 for D (6 bases). Germline V gives CDR1 SGHNT, CDR2 YENEEA. V lost 1 base and J lost 5, with 8 bases in between. This CDR3 has 13 residues. CDR3 DNA sequence: TGTGCCAGCAGCTTAGCTAGCGTCGAGACCCAGTACTTC. Residues: CASSLASVETQYF.

This clone was counted a single time. The J gene is TRBJ1-3, the V gene TRBV18, with TRBD1 matching 7 bases. Unmatched junction bases numbered 7, after V lost 4 bases and J lost 10 bases. From germline, CDR1 is KGHSH and CDR2 LQKENI. This CDR3 has 13 residues. CDR3 sequence (DNA): TGTGCCAGCTCACGTTCCGGGACAGAGACCATATATTTT. Translated, it gives CASSRSGTETIYF.

The chain carries TRBV7-9 and TRBJ2-5, with D perhaps TRBD1 (5 bases). The CDR3 totals 19 residues. Germline V lookup: CDR1 SEHNR, CDR2 FQNEAQ (reference sequence). The germline V and J ends were trimmed by 5 bases and 1 base, with 26 bases remaining between them. The CDR3 region is CASSPRIGAGRGPQETQYF. The CDR3 DNA is TGTGCCAGCAGCCCCCGGATTGGGGCAGGCCGTGGTCCCCAAGAGACCCAGTACTTC.